This T cell receptor (beta chain) was observed in a study of read filtering for tumor transcriptome and immune sequencing. On the study more broadly: IR-seq gave about 3.5 to 10.27 million TCR reads per sample; RNA-seq gave 85 to 1273. Study results and caveats: Single-read clonotypes: approximately 87% of IR-seq clonotypes (approximately 3.7% of reads), 74.6% of RNA-seq clonotypes (44.6% of reads).

This clonotype was recorded a few times. Its antigen is unknown. Sampling of bone marrow took place during active disease in every patient. This library used roughly 370 ng RNA and molecular barcoded adaptors spanning alpha/delta and beta/gamma chains. TCRdb reprocessed the reads via MiXCR and lists one record per CDR3 protein. The sample has fewer than 30,000 distinct CDR3 sequences, around 14% seen once. The ends were cut back, 3 bases at V and 3 bases at J, with 18 bases in the middle. The length of the CDR3 is 17 residues. Germline V gene lookup returns CDR1 LNHDA and CDR2 SQIVND (reference sequence).

This TCR was recovered from a donor at least 40 years old with multiple myeloma. The sample was a population of CD138-negative cells sorted from bone marrow. This sequence joins TRBV19 and TRBJ1-5; TRBD1 might be the D (6 bases). The CDR3 loop reads CASSILVSGAYNQPQHF. In DNA, the CDR3 is TGTGCCAGTAGTATTCTAGTTTCGGGGGCTTACAATCAGCCCCAGCATTTT.